The 14 T cell receptor beta chains reported below all come from one sample, sequenced in a study of blood T cell repertoires in COVID-19. Only in-frame clones appear in the TCRdb table, and some are missing; sequencing was by immunoSEQ multiplex PCR. There are about 180,000 clones in the sample; nearly 90% occur only once, and approximately 2.5% lies in the top ten. Source material: PBMCs or T cells enriched from blood (not recorded which). These receptors all come from a woman aged 35 to 49 with acute COVID-19.

V is TRBV2 and J is TRBJ2-3; D remains ambiguous. The V gene lost 7 bases and the J gene lost 0 bases, with 8 bases spanning the gap. The CDR3 sequence is 13 residues long. Looked up from germline, CDR1 is SNHLY and CDR2 is FYNNEI. For the CDR3, the DNA is TGTGCCAGCATGACACCTAGCACAGATACGCAGTATTTT. It encodes CASMTPSTDTQYF.

V usage is TRBV10-3 and J usage is TRBJ2-4; 11 nucleotides agree with TRBD2. This CDR3 has 19 residues. Trimming removed 3 bases from V and 2 bases from J; junction bases left unmatched: 12. From germline, CDR1 is ENHRY and CDR2 SYGVKD. CDR3 loop: CAISDGTSGGEGSKNIQYF. The DNA of the CDR3 is TGTGCCATCAGTGACGGAACTAGCGGGGGAGAAGGGTCCAAAAACATTCAGTACTTC.

The rearrangement links TRBV5-1 to TRBJ2-3; D might be TRBD2 (5 bases). CDR1 is SGHRS and CDR2 is YFSETQ in the germline V gene. Deletions cut 3 bases from V and 3 bases from J, with 14 bases between. This CDR3 region has 15 residues. The CDR3 here is CASSWKGVGTDTQYF. The CDR3, as DNA: TGCGCCAGCAGCTGGAAGGGAGTGGGGACAGATACGCAGTATTTT. Drawing the rest from reference TRBV5-1 and TRBJ2-3, the complete variable domain is KAGVTQTPRYLIKTRGQQVTLSCSPISGHRSVSWYQQTPGQGLQFLFEYFSETQRNKGNFPGRFSGRQFSNSRSEMNVSTLELGDSALYLCASSWKGVGTDTQYFGPGTRLTVL.

This chain links TRBV30 with TRBJ1-2, with D maybe TRBD1 (5 bases). This CDR3 region has 12 residues. Trimming cost V 8 bases and J 7 bases, with 17 bases left between them. The V gene's germline CDR1 is GTSNPN and CDR2 SVGIG (reference sequence). The CDR3 coding sequence is TGTGCCGGACGACAGCGAAGTGGTGGCTACACCTTC. This translates into CAGRQRSGGYTF.

The chain has TRBV5-1 and TRBJ1-1; 10 nucleotides match TRBD1. Per germline, CDR1 SGHRS and CDR2 YFSETQ. The CDR3 is made up of 15 amino acids. V lost 5 bases and J lost 0; bases outside the gene matches: 4. The CDR3 DNA reads as TGCGCCAGCAGGACAGGGGGCTCCATGAACACTGAAGCTTTCTTT. This gives the protein CASRTGGSMNTEAFF.

This chain links TRBV7-6 with TRBJ2-3; D perhaps matches TRBD2 (7 bases). V lost 11 bases and J 1 base, leaving 13 bases between the germline ends. Looked up from germline, CDR1 is SGHVS and CDR2 is FNYEAQ. CDR3 length equals 13 residues. CDR3 sequence (DNA): TGTGCCTCCGGGGGGCCCGGCACAGATACGCAGTATTTT. As protein: CASGGPGTDTQYF.

V usage is TRBV2 and J usage is TRBJ2-5; tentatively, D is TRBD2 (6 bases). Germline lookup yields CDR1 SNHLY and CDR2 FYNNEI. Trimming removed 5 bases from V and 3 bases from J, with 10 bases in between. This CDR3 is built from 13 residues. Here the CDR3 DNA reads TGTGCCAGCAGTCGACTAGTTAAAGAGACCCAGTACTTC. Translated: CASSRLVKETQYF.

This rearrangement joins TRBV5-1 to TRBJ1-6, with a weak D call TRBD1 (6 bases). CDR3 length: 15 amino acids. Per the germline V gene, CDR1 is SGHRS and CDR2 is YFSETQ. The ends were cut back, 0 bases at V and 14 bases at J, with 18 bases in the middle. The CDR3 spells CASSLGPGTYGALHF. For the CDR3, the DNA is TGCGCCAGCAGCTTGGGTCCCGGGACATATGGCGCCCTCCACTTT.

The V call is TRBV18, the J call TRBJ1-2; a possible D gene is TRBD1 (5 bases). This CDR3 comprises 14 residues. Per the germline V gene, CDR1 is KGHSH and CDR2 is LQKENI. V was shortened by 5 bases and J by 4 bases, with 14 bases between the two germline ends. The chain's CDR3 is CASSSLLDSYGYTF. The CDR3 DNA follows: TGTGCCAGCTCATCCTTGTTAGACAGCTATGGCTACACCTTC.

The chain links TRBV28 to TRBJ1-1; 9 bases map to TRBD1. Germline V gene lookup returns CDR1 MDHEN and CDR2 SYDVKM. V dropped 9 bases and J dropped 0; count of bases not matched to a gene: 11. The length of the CDR3 is 16 residues. The CDR3: CASQWVGQGMNTEAFF. In DNA form, the CDR3 reads TGTGCCAGTCAATGGGTGGGACAGGGAATGAACACTGAAGCTTTCTTT.

This sequence joins TRBV29-1 and TRBJ1-2, with a weak D call TRBD1 (5 bases). The CDR3 length is 12 residues. The V gene lost 0 bases and the J gene lost 11 bases, with 13 bases spanning the gap. Per the germline V gene, CDR1 is SQVTM and CDR2 is ANQGSEA. CDR3 loop: CSVEDQGYRYTF. Written as DNA, the CDR3 is TGCAGCGTTGAAGATCAGGGTTATCGTTACACCTTC.

The V call is TRBV6-5, the J call TRBJ2-1; possible D gene TRBD1, 6 bases. CDR1 and CDR2 from the germline V gene are MNHEY and SVGAGI. Trimming removed 0 bases at V and 5 bases at J, with 11 bases between. The CDR3 totals 15 residues. CDR3 residues: CASSYSGAPDNEQFF. In DNA, the CDR3 is TGTGCCAGCAGTTACTCGGGGGCTCCGGACAATGAGCAGTTCTTC.

The rearrangement uses TRBV19 and TRBJ2-7, with D maybe TRBD1 (7 bases). CDR3 length: 15 amino acids. The germline V gene encodes CDR1 LNHDA and CDR2 SQIVND (reference sequence). The germline V and J ends were trimmed by 3 bases and 2 bases, with 14 bases remaining between them. DNA for the CDR3: TGTGCCAGTAGTATCGGCAGGGGGGAAACCTACGAGCAGTACTTC. Its translation: CASSIGRGETYEQYF.

This chain joins TRBV6-5 and TRBJ1-1; D possibly corresponds to TRBD1 (5 bases). V was pared by 1 base and J by 0 bases, with 9 bases between. This CDR3 has 15 residues. The germline V gene encodes CDR1 MNHEY and CDR2 SVGAGI. The chain's CDR3 is CASSYFRAMNTEAFF. The DNA of the CDR3 is TGTGCCAGCAGTTACTTCAGGGCTATGAACACTGAAGCTTTCTTT.